The next 13 T cell receptor beta chains were all read from a single sample in a study of blood T cell repertoires in COVID-19 (dated by TCRdb to 2018 to 2021). The library relied on the immunoSEQ multiplex PCR assay. Not all clones reach the TCRdb copy of this immuneACCESS table, which keeps in-frame sequences only. Checked studies attribute under half of the gap to unresolved V genes and leave the rest unexplained. The sample table contains about 160,000 clones; only one count was recorded for roughly 80% of them. The ten largest clones capture nearly 3.5% of the sample. The specimen was PBMCs or T cells enriched from blood (not recorded which). The source of these receptors is a woman aged 55-75 years who had recovered from COVID-19.

The CDR3 coding sequence is TGTGCCAGCAGCCTGAACAGGGGAGATGGCTACACCTTC. Its protein product is CASSLNRGDGYTF. V usage is TRBV7-9 and J usage is TRBJ1-2; 7 nucleotides align to TRBD1. This CDR3 is built from 13 residues. The J segment lost 6 bases and the V segment lost 5 bases, leaving 6 bases of the junction unmatched. Germline V gene sequence: CDR1 SEHNR, CDR2 FQNEAQ (reference sequence).

This chain connects TRBV6-1 to TRBJ2-7; 7 bases are shared with TRBD2. Looked up from germline, CDR1 is MNHNS and CDR2 is SASEGT. This CDR3 contains 15 residues. Trimming cost V 1 base and J 7 bases; bases outside gene matches: 10. The CDR3, as DNA: TGTGCCAGCAGTGAAGAGGCGGGGGAGGCTTTTGAGCAGTACTTC. Translating gives CASSEEAGEAFEQYF.

This rearrangement joins TRBV7-9 to TRBJ1-5, with 9 bases lining up with TRBD1. With 1 base clipped from V and 5 bases from J, the junction kept 9 bases outside the gene matches. Germline CDR1 reads SEHNR; CDR2 reads FQNEAQ (reference sequence). The CDR3 covers 17 residues. The CDR3 DNA follows: TGTGCCAGCAGCTTAGGTGCCTACAGGGGGCGGTATCAGCCCCAGCATTTT. It encodes CASSLGAYRGRYQPQHF.

J is TRBJ2-3 and V is TRBV7-8, with 10 bases identical to TRBD1. Germline V CDR1 and CDR2: SGHVS, FQNEAQ. Trimming at V came to 7 bases and at J to 0 bases, leaving 10 bases not matched to a gene. The CDR3 consists of 17 residues. The chain's CDR3 is CASIPTGGLSSTDTQYF. Here the CDR3 DNA reads TGTGCCAGCATCCCGACAGGGGGCCTTTCTAGCACAGATACGCAGTATTTT. Together with reference TRBV7-8 and TRBJ2-3, the CDR3 gives the full variable domain: GAGVSQSPRYKVAKRGQDVALRCDPISGHVSLFWYQQALGQGPEFLTYFQNEAQLDKSGLPSDRFFAERPEGSVSTLKIQRTQQEDSAVYLCASIPTGGLSSTDTQYFGPGTRLTVL.

This clone was seen a handful of times. This chain connects TRBV7-2 to TRBJ2-5; no definite D call. The CDR3 spans 13 residues. Germline lookup yields CDR1 SGHTA and CDR2 FQGNSA. V was clipped by 6 bases and J by 2 bases, with 10 bases between them. CDR3 loop: CASSLDGQETQYF. The CDR3 DNA reads TGTGCCAGCAGTCTAGACGGGCAAGAGACCCAGTACTTC.

V is TRBV3-1 (or the pseudogene TRBV3-2) and J is TRBJ2-3; TRBD2 matches at 10 bases. CDR1 and CDR2 (germline): LGHDT, YNNKEL (reference sequence). Trimming cost V 6 bases and J 2 bases; bases outside gene matches: 2. This CDR3 is built from 14 residues. The CDR3: CASRTSGSTDTQYF. The CDR3 DNA sequence: TGTGCCAGCAGGACTAGCGGGTCCACAGATACGCAGTATTTT.

The chain carries TRBV4-1 and TRBJ1-2; TRBD1 matches at 7 bases. The germline V gene encodes CDR1 MGHRA and CDR2 YSYEKL. This CDR3 spans 18 amino acids. V lost 4 bases, J lost 3 bases, and 17 bases stayed unmatched. CDR3 amino acids: CASSPPGGTGDFDYGYTF. CDR3 DNA sequence: TGCGCCAGCAGCCCCCCAGGGGGAACAGGGGATTTCGACTATGGCTACACCTTC.

The chain has TRBV6-5 and TRBJ2-1; the D gene is possibly TRBD1 (6 bases). V lost 6 bases to trimming and J lost 7 bases, with 19 bases between them. The length of the CDR3 is 15 residues. Germline V gives CDR1 MNHEY, CDR2 SVGAGI. For the CDR3, the DNA is TGTGCCAGCAGCCAGACAGGTAGCGAAGGTAATGAGCAGTTCTTC. Translation: CASSQTGSEGNEQFF.

The chain has TRBV5-1 and TRBJ2-1; 9 nucleotides align to TRBD2. The CDR3 has 15 amino acids. Germline CDR1 and CDR2: SGHRS and YFSETQ. V shed 4 bases and J 5 bases; nucleotides not matched to a gene: 7. CDR3 protein: CASSVVAGANNEQFF. The CDR3 DNA is TGCGCCAGCAGCGTAGTAGCGGGGGCAAACAATGAGCAGTTCTTC. The full variable domain, with the rest looked up from reference TRBV5-1 and TRBJ2-1, is KAGVTQTPRYLIKTRGQQVTLSCSPISGHRSVSWYQQTPGQGLQFLFEYFSETQRNKGNFPGRFSGRQFSNSRSEMNVSTLELGDSALYLCASSVVAGANNEQFFGPGTRLTVL.

This chain connects TRBV19 to TRBJ1-5; D uncertain. This CDR3 has 13 residues. V lost 9 bases and J lost 7, with 16 bases in between. Germline CDR1 is LNHDA and CDR2 is SQIVND (reference sequence). CDR3 residues: CAREAKGRQPQHF. For the CDR3, the DNA is TGTGCCAGGGAGGCAAAAGGAAGGCAGCCCCAGCATTTT.

The chain is built from TRBV18 and TRBJ1-3; 9 positions match TRBD1. CDR3 size: 15 residues. Germline assignment: CDR1 KGHSH and CDR2 LQKENI. The ends lost 2 bases at V and 3 bases at J; junction bases unmatched: 2. CDR3 bases: TGTGCCAGCTCACCATCGACAGGGGGTGGAAACACCATATATTTT. Its translation: CASSPSTGGGNTIYF.

The chain carries TRBV5-4 and TRBJ2-5; D may be TRBD2 (7 bases). The germline CDR1 and CDR2 sequences are SGHNT and YYREEE (reference sequence). The CDR3 length is 17 residues. V lost 6 bases to trimming and J lost 5 bases, with 26 bases between them. This CDR3 reads CASISSRGGDYGETQYF. DNA of the CDR3: TGTGCCAGCATCTCCTCGAGGGGGGGGGACTACGGCGAGACCCAGTACTTC.

The table lists this clone with a count of one. The V and J genes are TRBV27 and TRBJ1-6; TRBD1 matches at 8 bases. CDR1 and CDR2 from the germline V gene are MNHEY and SMNVEV (reference sequence). Germline trimming cut 8 bases from V and 8 bases from J; bases unmatched to any gene: 8. CDR3 length: 14 amino acids. The CDR3 DNA is TGTGCCAGCCGCTTCGGGACAGGTGATTCACCCCTCCACTTT. This sequence encodes CASRFGTGDSPLHF.